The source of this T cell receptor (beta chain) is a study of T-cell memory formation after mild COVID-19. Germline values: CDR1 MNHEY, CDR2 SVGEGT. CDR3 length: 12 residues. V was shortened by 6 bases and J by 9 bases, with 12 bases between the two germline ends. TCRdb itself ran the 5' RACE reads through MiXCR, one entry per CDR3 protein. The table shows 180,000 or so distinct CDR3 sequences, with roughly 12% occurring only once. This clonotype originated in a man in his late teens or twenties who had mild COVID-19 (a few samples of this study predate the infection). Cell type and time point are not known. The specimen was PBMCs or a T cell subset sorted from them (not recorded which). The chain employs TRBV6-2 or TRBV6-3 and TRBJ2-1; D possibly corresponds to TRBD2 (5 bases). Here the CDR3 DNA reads TGTGCCAGCAGCCAAAGGGAGCGTGAGCAGTTCTTC. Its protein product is CASSQREREQFF.